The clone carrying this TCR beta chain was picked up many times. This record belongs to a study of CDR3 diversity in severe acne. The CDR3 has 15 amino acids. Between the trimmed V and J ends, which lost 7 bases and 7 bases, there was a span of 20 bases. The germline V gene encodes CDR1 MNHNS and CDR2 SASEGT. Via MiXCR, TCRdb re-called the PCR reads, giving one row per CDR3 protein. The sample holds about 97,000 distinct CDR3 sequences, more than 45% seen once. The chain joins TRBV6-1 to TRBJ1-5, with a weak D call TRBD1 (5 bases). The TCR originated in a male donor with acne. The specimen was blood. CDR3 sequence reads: CASTRGARVWQPQHF. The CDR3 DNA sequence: TGTGCCAGCACCCGAGGGGCACGGGTATGGCAGCCCCAGCATTTT.